Sequencing of this T cell receptor beta chain was carried out in a study of T cell clonality in common variable immunodeficiency (dated by TCRdb to about 2015). The table lists this clone with many counts. There is no known antigen for this receptor. The read ends 3 residues early relative to the CDR3; the germline J gene fills the gap. Predominantly Caucasian heritage was noted among both the CVID patients and the healthy controls. From each donor, about 5 to 8.5 ml of heparinized peripheral whole blood was collected. Genomic DNA from adults with common variable immune deficiency (CVID) and from healthy adult controls was used to sequence TCRbeta CDR3 repertoires. A total of some 22 healthy adult volunteers (approximately 12 female and ten or so male; age range roughly 23 to 75 years, mean age about 35) were included in the control group. Diluted blood was density-centrifuged over Hypaque 1077 or Ficoll-Paque to isolate peripheral blood mononuclear cells. Genomic DNA was obtained from unsorted mononuclear cells through either Qiagen column purification or a centrifugation-based method.

The CDR3 has 17 amino acids, counting the end cysteine and phenylalanine. Part of the CDR3 DNA is given, 42 bases translated from base 1. CDR1 and CDR2 are read off the germline V gene (reference sequence) as LGHDT and YNNKEL. Trimming costs V 4 bases and J 1 base, and their ends lie 16 bases apart. The full study reports these points: Correlations between repertoire features and clinical complications were limited by patient heterogeneity within the CVID cohort. Fewer TCRbeta clones were shared among CVID subjects than among healthy controls (p < 0.0001). According to the authors, figuring out what caused the increased clonality in CVID would require sequencing the repertoires of T cell subpopulations. TCRbeta clonality was higher in CVID subjects than in healthy controls (t-test p = 0.018), and the increase was most characteristic of about a third of subjects. Despite equal DNA input, controls averaged approximately 77,000 unique sequences per sample versus about 30,000 in CVID samples. CVID TCRbeta sequences were reported to have fewer deletions and N-nucleotide insertions and to lack highly modified clones with 13 or more V deletions.

For sequencing, equivalent amounts of genomic DNA were input from CVID and control samples. For every sample, a 60 bp segment covering the rearranged TCRbeta CDR3 region was amplified and then sequenced. TCRbeta amplification used the immunoSEQ assay, a bias-corrected multiplex PCR with high-throughput sequencing. As for the original processing: Every unique nucleotide sequence was considered a clone and was annotated with V, D and J genes, copy number and frequency. Sequences were labeled productive if in frame, and non-productive if out of frame or containing stop codons. As previously described, Shannon's entropy was used to calculate clonality. The predicted amino acid sequences of productive clones were used to derive the mean CDR3 Kyte-Doolittle hydropathy. Using the R hclust function, scaled V gene usage was clustered hierarchically with Manhattan distance and complete linkage. Sharing of clones by CDR3 amino acid sequence was evaluated by resampling 12 repertoires per group over 100 rounds. The repertoires were searched for approximately 72 published EBV-specific TCRbeta sequences and 245 published CMV-specific TCRbeta sequences. Two CVID samples yielding fewer than 10,000 sequences were excluded from analysis, leaving approximately 40 CVID repertoires. Not all clones reach the TCRdb copy of this immuneACCESS table, which keeps in-frame sequences only. Checked studies attribute under half of the gap to unresolved V genes and leave the rest unexplained. V and J calls and clone size are those listed in that table; D and trimming were worked out from the DNA. This sample shows about 74,000 clones, and none of them turns up only once. The ten largest clones represent 0.65% to 0.8% of the sample.

The rearrangement joined TRBV3-1 (or the pseudogene TRBV3-2) to TRBJ1-4; the best D guess is TRBD1, with 6 bases matching. The sequenced material came from peripheral blood mononuclear cells. This receptor was taken from a person aged 18-69 years in good health. CDR3 reads: CASSPFGKQGTNEKLFF. CDR3 DNA, as far as it was read: TGTGCCAGCAGCCCGTTTGGAAAACAGGGAACTAATGAAAAA.